Included here is one T cell receptor (beta chain) sequence, with context. Antigen: not known. Using the 5' RACE reads, TCRdb records one entry per CDR3 protein without DNA. The sample table sets out approximately 420,000 distinct CDR3 sequences. This entry is derived from a study of T cells expressing NK-cell markers. Study outcomes and limitations: Certain NKG2C+ T cell clones were expanded, and their HCMV specificity remained unclear. The leading position in the CD3+CD56-NKG2C+ fraction of several donors also went to these clonotypes.

This CDR3 region has 15 residues. Germline V gives CDR1 KGHDR, CDR2 SFDVKD. The clonotype comes from a woman aged 45-65 years in good health. Material: blood T cells: a sorted CD56 or NKG2C T cell subset, CD4+ or CD8+ T cells, or bulk PBMC T cells (not recorded which). The rearrangement joins TRBV24-1 to TRBJ2-2. CDR3 sequence reads: CATSESSAYTGELFF.